This TCR beta chain was identified in a study of cytomegalovirus exposure and HLA in healthy donors. This clone was seen a few times. A multiplex PCR was run with 60 Vbeta primers and 13 Jbeta primers. TCRdb keeps only in-frame clones here, not all; method: immunoSEQ multiplex PCR. The sample includes approximately 220,000 clones, about four fifths seen only once; the top ten take 2.5% to 3%. This TCR derives from a man aged 25-40 years in good health and CMV-seronegative. Sequenced sample: PBMCs.

The CDR3 coding sequence is TGTGCCATCGCCAGACTGAGATCCCCTATACTTTCGGCCCCGGCCGGAAACACCATATATTTT. Its translation: CAIARLRSPILSAPAGNTIYF. The V gene is TRBV10-3, the J gene TRBJ1-3; no reliable D call. The CDR3 consists of 21 residues. Germline lookup yields CDR1 ENHRY and CDR2 SYGVKD. With 8 bases removed from V and 4 bases from J, the gap between germline ends came to 36 bases.